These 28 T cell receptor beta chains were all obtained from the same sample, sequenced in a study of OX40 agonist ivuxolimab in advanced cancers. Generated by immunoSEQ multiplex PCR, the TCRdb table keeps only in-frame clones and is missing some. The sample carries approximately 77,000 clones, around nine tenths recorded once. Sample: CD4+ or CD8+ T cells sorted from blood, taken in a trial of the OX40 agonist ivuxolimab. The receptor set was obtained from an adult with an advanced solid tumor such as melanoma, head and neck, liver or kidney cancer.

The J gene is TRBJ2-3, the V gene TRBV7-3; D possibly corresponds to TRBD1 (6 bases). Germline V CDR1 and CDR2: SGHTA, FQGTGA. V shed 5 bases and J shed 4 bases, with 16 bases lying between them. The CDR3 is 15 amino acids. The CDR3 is CASSLTTGNPDTQYF. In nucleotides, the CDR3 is TGTGCCAGCAGCCTCACTACAGGGAATCCAGATACGCAGTATTTT. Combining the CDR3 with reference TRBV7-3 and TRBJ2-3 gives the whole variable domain GAGVSQTPSNKVTEKGKYVELRCDPISGHTALYWYRQSLGQGPEFLIYFQGTGAADDSGLPNDRFFAVRPEGSVSTLKIQRTERGDSAVYLCASSLTTGNPDTQYFGPGTRLTVL.

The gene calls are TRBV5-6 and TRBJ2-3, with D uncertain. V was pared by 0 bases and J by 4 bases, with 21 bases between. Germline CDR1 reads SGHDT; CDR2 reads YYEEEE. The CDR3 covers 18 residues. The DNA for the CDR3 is TGTGCCAGCAGCTTGGAAGGTAGGGCGCCCGGCTCTCCAGATACGCAGTATTTT. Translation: CASSLEGRAPGSPDTQYF.

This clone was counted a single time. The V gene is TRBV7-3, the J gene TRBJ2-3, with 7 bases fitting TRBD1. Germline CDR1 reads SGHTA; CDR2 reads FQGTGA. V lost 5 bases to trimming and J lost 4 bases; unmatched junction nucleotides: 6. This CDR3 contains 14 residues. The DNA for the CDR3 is TGTGCCAGCAGCCTGGGACAGCCATCAGATACGCAGTATTTT. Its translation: CASSLGQPSDTQYF.

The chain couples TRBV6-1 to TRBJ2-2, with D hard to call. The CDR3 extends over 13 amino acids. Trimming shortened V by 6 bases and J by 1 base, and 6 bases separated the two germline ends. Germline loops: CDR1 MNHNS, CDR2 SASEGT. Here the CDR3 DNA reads TGTGCCAGCAGCACCCAGAACACCGGGGAGCTGTTTTTT. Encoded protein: CASSTQNTGELFF.

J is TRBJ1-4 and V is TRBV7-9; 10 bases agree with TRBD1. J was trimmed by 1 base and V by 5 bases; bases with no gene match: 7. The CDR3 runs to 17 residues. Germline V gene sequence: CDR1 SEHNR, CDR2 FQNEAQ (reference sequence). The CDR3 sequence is CASSIGDRGGTNEKLFF. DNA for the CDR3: TGTGCCAGCAGCATTGGGGACAGGGGAGGAACTAATGAAAAACTGTTTTTT.

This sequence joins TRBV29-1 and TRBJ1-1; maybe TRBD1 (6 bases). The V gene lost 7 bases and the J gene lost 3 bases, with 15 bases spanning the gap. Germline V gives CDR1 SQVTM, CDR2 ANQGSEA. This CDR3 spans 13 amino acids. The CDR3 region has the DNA TGCAGCGCCACGACAGGATCCTACACTGAAGCTTTCTTT. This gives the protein CSATTGSYTEAFF. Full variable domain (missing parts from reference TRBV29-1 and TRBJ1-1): SAVISQKPSRDICQRGTSLTIQCQVDSQVTMMFWYRQQPGQSLTLIATANQGSEATYESGFVIDKFPISRPNLTFSTLTVSNMSPEDSSIYLCSATTGSYTEAFFGQGTRLTVV.

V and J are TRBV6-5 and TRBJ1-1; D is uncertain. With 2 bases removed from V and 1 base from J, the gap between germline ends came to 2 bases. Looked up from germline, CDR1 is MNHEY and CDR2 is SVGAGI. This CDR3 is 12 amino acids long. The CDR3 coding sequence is TGTGCCAGCAGTTACCCGAACACTGAAGCTTTCTTT. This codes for CASSYPNTEAFF.

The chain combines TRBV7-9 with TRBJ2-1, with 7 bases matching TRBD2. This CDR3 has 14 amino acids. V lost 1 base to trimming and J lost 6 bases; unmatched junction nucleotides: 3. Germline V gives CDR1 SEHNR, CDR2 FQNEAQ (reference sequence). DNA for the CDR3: TGTGCCAGCAGCTTAGGATCGGGAGGCAATGAGCAGTTCTTC. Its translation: CASSLGSGGNEQFF.

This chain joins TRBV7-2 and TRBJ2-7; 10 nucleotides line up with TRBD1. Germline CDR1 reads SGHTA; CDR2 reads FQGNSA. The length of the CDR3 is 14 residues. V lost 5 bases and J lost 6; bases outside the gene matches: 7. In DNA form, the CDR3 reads TGTGCCAGCAGCCTAGGACAGGGGGTTCTCGAGCAGTACTTC. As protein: CASSLGQGVLEQYF.

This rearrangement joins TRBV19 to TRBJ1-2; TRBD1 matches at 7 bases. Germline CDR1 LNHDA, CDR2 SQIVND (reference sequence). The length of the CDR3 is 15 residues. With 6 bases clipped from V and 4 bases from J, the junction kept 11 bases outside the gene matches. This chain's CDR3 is CASRDLRQGRYGYTF. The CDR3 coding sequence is TGTGCCAGTAGGGACTTACGACAGGGACGCTATGGCTACACCTTC.

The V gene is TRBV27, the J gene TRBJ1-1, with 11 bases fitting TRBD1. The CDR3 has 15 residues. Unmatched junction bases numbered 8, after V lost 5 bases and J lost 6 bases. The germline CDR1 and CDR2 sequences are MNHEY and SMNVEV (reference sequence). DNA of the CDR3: TGTGCCAGCAGTCGAGGGACAGGGGGAGGTTCTGAAGCTTTCTTT. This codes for CASSRGTGGGSEAFF.

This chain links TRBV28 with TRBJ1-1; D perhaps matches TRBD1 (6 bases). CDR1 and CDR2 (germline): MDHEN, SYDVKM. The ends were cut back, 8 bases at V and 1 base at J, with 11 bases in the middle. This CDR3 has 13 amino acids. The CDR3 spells CASGGHGNTEAFF. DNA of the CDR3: TGTGCCAGCGGGGGACACGGGAACACTGAAGCTTTCTTT.

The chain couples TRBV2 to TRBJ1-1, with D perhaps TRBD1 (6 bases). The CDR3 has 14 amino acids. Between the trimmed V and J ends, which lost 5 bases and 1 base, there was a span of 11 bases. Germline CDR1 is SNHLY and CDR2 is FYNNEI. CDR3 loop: CASSQGTPNTEAFF. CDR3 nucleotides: TGTGCCAGCAGTCAAGGGACACCGAACACTGAAGCTTTCTTT.

The CDR3 DNA reads as TGTGCCAGCAGTTCCCCACAGGGGATCGGGACCCAGTACTTC. This codes for CASSSPQGIGTQYF. This chain connects TRBV6-5 to TRBJ2-5; 7 bases fit TRBD1. This CDR3 region has 14 residues. V lost 4 bases and J lost 7; bases outside the gene matches: 9. From germline, CDR1 is MNHEY and CDR2 SVGAGI.

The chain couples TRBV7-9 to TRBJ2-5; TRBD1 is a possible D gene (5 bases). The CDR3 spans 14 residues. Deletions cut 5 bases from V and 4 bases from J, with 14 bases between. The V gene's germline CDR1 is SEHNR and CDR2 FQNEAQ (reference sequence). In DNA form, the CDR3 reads TGTGCCAGCAGCGCCGGACATAAGGGAGAGACCCAGTACTTC. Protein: CASSAGHKGETQYF.

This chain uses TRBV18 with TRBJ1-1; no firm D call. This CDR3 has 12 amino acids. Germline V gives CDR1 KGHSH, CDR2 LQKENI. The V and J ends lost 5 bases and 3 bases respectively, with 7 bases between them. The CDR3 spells CASSGGYTEAFF. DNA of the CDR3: TGTGCCAGCTCAGGCGGGTACACTGAAGCTTTCTTT.

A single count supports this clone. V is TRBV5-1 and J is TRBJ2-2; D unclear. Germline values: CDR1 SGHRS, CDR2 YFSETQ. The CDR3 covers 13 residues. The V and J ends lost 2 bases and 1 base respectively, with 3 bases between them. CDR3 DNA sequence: TGCGCCAGCAGCTTTGAGAACACCGGGGAGCTGTTTTTT. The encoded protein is CASSFENTGELFF.

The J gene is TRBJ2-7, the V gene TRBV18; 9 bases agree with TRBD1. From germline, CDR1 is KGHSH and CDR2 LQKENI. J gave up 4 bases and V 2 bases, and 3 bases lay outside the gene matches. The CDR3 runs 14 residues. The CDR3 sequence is CASSPGDRVYEQYF. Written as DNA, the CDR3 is TGTGCCAGCTCACCAGGGGACAGGGTGTACGAGCAGTACTTC.

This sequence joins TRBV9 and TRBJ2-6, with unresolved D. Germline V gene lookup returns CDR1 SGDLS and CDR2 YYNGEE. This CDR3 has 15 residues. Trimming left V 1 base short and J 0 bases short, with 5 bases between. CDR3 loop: CASSVPGSGANVLTF. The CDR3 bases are TGTGCCAGCAGCGTACCAGGCTCTGGGGCCAACGTCCTGACTTTC.

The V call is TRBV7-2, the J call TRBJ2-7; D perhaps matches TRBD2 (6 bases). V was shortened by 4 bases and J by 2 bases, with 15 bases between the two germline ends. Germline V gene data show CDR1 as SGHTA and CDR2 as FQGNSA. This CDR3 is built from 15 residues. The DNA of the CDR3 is TGTGCCAGCAGCTACCCGGGAGCGGCCCCCTACGAGCAGTACTTC. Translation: CASSYPGAAPYEQYF.

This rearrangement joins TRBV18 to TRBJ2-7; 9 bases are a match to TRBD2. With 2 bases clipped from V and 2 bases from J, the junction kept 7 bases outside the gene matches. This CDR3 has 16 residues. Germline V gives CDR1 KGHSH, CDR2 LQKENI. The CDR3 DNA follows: TGTGCCAGCTCACCAAGGCTAGCGGGGTTCCCCTACGAGCAGTACTTC. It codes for CASSPRLAGFPYEQYF.

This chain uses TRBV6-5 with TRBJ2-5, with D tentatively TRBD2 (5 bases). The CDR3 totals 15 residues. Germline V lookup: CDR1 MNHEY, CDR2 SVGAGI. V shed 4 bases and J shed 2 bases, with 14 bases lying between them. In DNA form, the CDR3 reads TGTGCCAGCAGTTCCCCTTCCCGGGGTCAAGAGACCCAGTACTTC. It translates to CASSSPSRGQETQYF.

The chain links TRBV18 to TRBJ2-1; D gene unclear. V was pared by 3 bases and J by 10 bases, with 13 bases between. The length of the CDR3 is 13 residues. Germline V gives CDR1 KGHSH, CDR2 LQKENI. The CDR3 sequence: CASSPPRTNEQFF. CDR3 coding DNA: TGTGCCAGCTCACCCCCTCGGACCAACGAGCAGTTCTTC.

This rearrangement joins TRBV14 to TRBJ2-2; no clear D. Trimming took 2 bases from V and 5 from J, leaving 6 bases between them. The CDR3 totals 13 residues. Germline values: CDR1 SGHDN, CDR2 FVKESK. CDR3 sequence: CASSQQRTGELFF. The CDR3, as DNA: TGTGCCAGCAGCCAACAGAGGACCGGGGAGCTGTTTTTT.

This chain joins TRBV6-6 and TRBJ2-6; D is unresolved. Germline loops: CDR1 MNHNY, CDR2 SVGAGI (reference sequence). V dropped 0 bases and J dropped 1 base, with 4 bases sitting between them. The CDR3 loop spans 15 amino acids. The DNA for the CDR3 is TGTGCCAGCAGTTACTCAAAATCTGGGGCCAACGTCCTGACTTTC. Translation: CASSYSKSGANVLTF.

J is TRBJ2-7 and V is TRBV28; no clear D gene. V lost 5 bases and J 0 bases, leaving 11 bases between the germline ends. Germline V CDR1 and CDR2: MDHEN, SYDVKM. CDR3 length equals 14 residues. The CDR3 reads CASSTDGLSYEQYF. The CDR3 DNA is TGTGCCAGCAGTACGGACGGGCTCTCCTACGAGCAGTACTTC.

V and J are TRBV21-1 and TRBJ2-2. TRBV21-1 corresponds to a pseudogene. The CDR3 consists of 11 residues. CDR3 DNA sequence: TGTGCCAGCAGTAACACCGGGGAGCTGTTTTTT. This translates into CASSNTGELFF.

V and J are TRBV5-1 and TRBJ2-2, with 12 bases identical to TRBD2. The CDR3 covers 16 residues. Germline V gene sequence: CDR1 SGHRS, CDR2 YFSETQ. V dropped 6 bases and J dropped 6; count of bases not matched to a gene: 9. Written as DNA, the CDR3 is TGCGCCAGCACTAAGCTAGCGGGAGGGCCGGCCGGGGAGCTGTTTTTT. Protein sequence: CASTKLAGGPAGELFF.